What follows are 30 T cell receptor beta chains derived from one specimen sequenced in a study of identical twins. TCRdb re-called the 5' RACE reads with MiXCR, one entry per CDR3 protein. Of about 810,000 distinct CDR3 sequences in the sample, about 12% are singletons; the top ten hold around 1.6%. This same sample was also part of a study on yellow fever vaccine responses in identical twins.

The sequenced sample was PBMCs. The origin of the receptors is a woman aged 18-29 years in good health.

The chain carries TRBV14 and TRBJ2-2; either TRBD1 or TRBD2 may fit D (5 bases each). From germline, CDR1 is SGHDN and CDR2 FVKESK. Trimming cost V 4 bases and J 0 bases, with 12 bases left between them. The CDR3 runs 16 residues. The CDR3 DNA follows: TGTGCCAGCAGCCCGATGGGGGTCGCGAACACCGGGGAGCTGTTTTTT. Amino acids: CASSPMGVANTGELFF.

The V and J genes are TRBV2 and TRBJ1-5; D unresolved. Germline V gene sequence: CDR1 SNHLY, CDR2 FYNNEI. V was shortened by 0 bases and J by 2 bases, with 8 bases between the two germline ends. The CDR3 contains 15 residues. CDR3 sequence: CASSEALWGNQPQHF. The CDR3 DNA reads TGTGCCAGCAGTGAAGCGCTATGGGGCAATCAGCCCCAGCATTTT.

This chain links TRBV28 with TRBJ1-5; 9 positions match TRBD1. Trimming removed 2 bases from V and 4 bases from J; junction bases left unmatched: 6. The CDR3 sequence is 16 residues long. Germline CDR1 MDHEN, CDR2 SYDVKM. Here the CDR3 reads CASSLIGQGMNQPQHF. The CDR3 nucleotides are TGTGCCAGCAGTTTAATTGGACAGGGGATGAATCAGCCCCAGCATTTT. The variable domain in full, completed from reference TRBV28 and TRBJ1-5, reads DVKVTQSSRYLVKRTGEKVFLECVQDMDHENMFWYRQDPGLGLRLIYFSYDVKMKEKGDIPEGYSVSREKKERFSLILESASTNQTSMYLCASSLIGQGMNQPQHFGDGTRLSIL.

There are many counts of this clonotype. A read error may account for a junction end that differs from germline. The chain uses TRBV5-1 and TRBJ1-4; no clear D. The CDR3 runs to 13 residues. The V gene's germline CDR1 is SGHRS and CDR2 YFSETQ. CDR3 DNA sequence: TGTGCCAGCAGCGGGTCAACTAATGAAAAACTGTTTTTT. Protein product: CASSGSTNEKLFF.

The V call is TRBV29-1, the J call TRBJ2-5; 10 positions agree with TRBD1. The V gene end was trimmed by 7 bases and the J gene end by 5 bases; junction bases not matched to a gene: 13. The germline gives CDR1 SQVTM, CDR2 ANQGSEA. The CDR3 consists of 15 residues. The CDR3 coding sequence is TGCAGCGCTGCCCTGACAGGGGGCTTAATGGAGACCCAGTACTTC. This sequence encodes CSAALTGGLMETQYF.

This clonotype was observed a few times. The chain is built from TRBV20-1 and TRBJ2-7, with D perhaps given as TRBD1 or TRBD2 (6 bases each). Trimming cost V 3 bases and J 2 bases, with 38 bases left between them. There are 22 residues in the CDR3. The germline V gene has CDR1 DFQATT and CDR2 SNEGSKA (reference sequence). CDR3 coding DNA: TGCAGTGCTAGGGGGAGAGGGGCTCCCGGGACAAAAGACCGGGACTCAGCCTACGAGCAGTACTTC. Its translation is CSARGRGAPGTKDRDSAYEQYF.

The rearrangement links TRBV7-8 to TRBJ2-7; no firm D call. The germline CDR1 and CDR2 sequences are SGHVS and FQNEAQ. V dropped 5 bases and J dropped 0 bases, with 5 bases sitting between them. The length of the CDR3 is 12 residues. CDR3 loop: CASSASSYEQYV. The CDR3 DNA reads as TGTGCCAGCAGCGCGAGCTCCTACGAGCAGTACGTC.

This clonotype was observed at least ten times. The chain recombines TRBV20-1 with TRBJ2-5, with a weak D call TRBD1 (5 bases). In germline, CDR1 is DFQATT, CDR2 SNEGSKA (reference sequence). This CDR3 comprises 12 residues. Trimming shortened V by 6 bases and J by 4 bases, and 12 bases separated the two germline ends. This CDR3 reads CSAFRVIETQYF. In DNA form, the CDR3 reads TGCAGTGCATTCAGGGTTATAGAGACCCAGTACTTC.

There are many counts of this clonotype. The chain uses TRBV29-1 and TRBJ2-7, with D tentatively TRBD2 (6 bases). Germline V lookup: CDR1 SQVTM, CDR2 ANQGSEA. V shed 2 bases and J shed 1 base, with 12 bases lying between them. CDR3 length: 14 residues. The CDR3, as DNA: TGCAGCGTTGAAATAGCAGGGAGGTCCTACGAGCAGTACTTC. Translating it yields CSVEIAGRSYEQYF.

At least ten counts were recorded for this clonotype. This chain connects TRBV5-1 to TRBJ1-2; 9 bases map to TRBD1. CDR1 is SGHRS and CDR2 is YFSETQ in the germline V gene. The CDR3 has 19 amino acids. V lost 1 base, J lost 2 bases, and 15 bases stayed unmatched. The CDR3 sequence is CASSLNFGWGDRGNYGYTF. The CDR3 coding sequence is TGCGCCAGCAGCTTGAATTTTGGTTGGGGCGACAGGGGGAACTATGGCTACACCTTC.

This clonotype was seen a handful of times. This sequence joins TRBV12-3 or TRBV12-4 and TRBJ2-7; 8 nucleotides match TRBD2. The CDR3 has 17 amino acids. Trimming cost V 5 bases and J 4 bases; bases outside gene matches: 16. CDR3 region: CASSLIAGGGSKYEQYF. The CDR3 nucleotides read TGTGCCAGCAGTCTCATCGCGGGGGGCGGGAGTAAATACGAGCAGTACTTC.

This clonotype was seen only once. The gene calls are TRBV6-6 and TRBJ2-5; D unclear. The V gene lost 2 bases and the J gene lost 5 bases, with 9 bases spanning the gap. The CDR3 length is 13 residues. Germline CDR1 MNHNY, CDR2 SVGAGI (reference sequence). DNA for the CDR3: TGTGCCAGCAGTTACGATGTCTGGGAGACCCAGTACTTC. This codes for CASSYDVWETQYF.

The J gene is TRBJ2-3, the V gene TRBV28; 10 bases are shared with TRBD1. The CDR3 runs to 17 residues. V gave up 3 bases and J gave up 6 bases; unmatched junction bases: 12. Per germline, CDR1 MDHEN and CDR2 SYDVKM. In DNA form, the CDR3 reads TGTGCCAGCAGTTTGGGGGACAGGGGCCGACCTGGCGATACGCAGTATTTT. Translating gives CASSLGDRGRPGDTQYF. Filled out from reference TRBV28 and TRBJ2-3, the complete variable domain reads DVKVTQSSRYLVKRTGEKVFLECVQDMDHENMFWYRQDPGLGLRLIYFSYDVKMKEKGDIPEGYSVSREKKERFSLILESASTNQTSMYLCASSLGDRGRPGDTQYFGPGTRLTVL.

This chain connects TRBV28 to TRBJ2-7; TRBD2 matches 10 bases. Germline trimming cut 8 bases from V and 4 bases from J; bases unmatched to any gene: 11. CDR3 length: 15 residues. The V gene's germline CDR1 is MDHEN and CDR2 SYDVKM. CDR3 coding DNA: TGTGCCAGCCGCGCCAAGACTAGCGGGTCTTACGAGCAGTACTTC. Amino acid sequence: CASRAKTSGSYEQYF.

This chain connects TRBV5-1 to TRBJ2-2, with 12 bases that match TRBD2. In germline, CDR1 is SGHRS, CDR2 YFSETQ. The J segment lost 0 bases and the V segment lost 4 bases, leaving 7 bases of the junction unmatched. This CDR3 comprises 18 residues. CDR3 nucleotides: TGCGCCAGCAGCCTAAGACTAGCGGGGGACGCGAACACCGGGGAGCTGTTTTTT. The encoded protein is CASSLRLAGDANTGELFF.

This clonotype came up many times. The V call is TRBV29-1, the J call TRBJ1-2, with D tentatively TRBD1 (5 bases). This CDR3 region has 18 residues. The germline CDR1 and CDR2 sequences are SQVTM and ANQGSEA. The V end lost 0 bases, the J end lost 2 bases, and 22 bases lay between the germline ends. The CDR3 sequence: CSVEDPQGHPRTNYGYTF. CDR3 sequence (DNA): TGCAGCGTTGAAGATCCGCAAGGACATCCAAGAACAAACTATGGCTACACCTTC.

This chain joins TRBV20-1 and TRBJ2-3, with TRBD1 as a possible D gene (5 bases). Germline V CDR1 and CDR2: DFQATT, SNEGSKA (reference sequence). This CDR3 spans 12 amino acids. Trimming removed 4 bases at V and 4 bases at J, with 9 bases between. The CDR3: CSATGLADTQYF. The CDR3 DNA reads TGCAGTGCTACAGGGTTAGCAGATACGCAGTATTTT.

This clonotype was seen more than once but under ten times. This sequence joins TRBV12-3 or TRBV12-4 and TRBJ2-7; D is unclear. This CDR3 is built from 15 residues. V was clipped by 2 bases and J by 4 bases, with 15 bases between them. The CDR3 DNA is TGTGCCAGCAGTTTAAGGGCTAGTTTTATGTACGAGCAGTACTTC. This sequence encodes CASSLRASFMYEQYF.

In its sample, this clonotype was seen once. The chain uses TRBV5-1 and TRBJ2-7, with 9 bases lining up with TRBD1. CDR3 length equals 13 residues. The germline V gene encodes CDR1 SGHRS and CDR2 YFSETQ. The junction had 5 bases not matched to a gene; V was cut back by 5 bases and J by 5 bases. The CDR3 reads CASRGQGADEQYF. For the CDR3, the DNA is TGCGCCAGCAGGGGACAGGGTGCGGACGAGCAGTACTTC. The whole variable domain, remainder taken from reference TRBV5-1 and TRBJ2-7, is KAGVTQTPRYLIKTRGQQVTLSCSPISGHRSVSWYQQTPGQGLQFLFEYFSETQRNKGNFPGRFSGRQFSNSRSEMNVSTLELGDSALYLCASRGQGADEQYFGPGTRLTVT.

The V call is TRBV10-3, the J call TRBJ2-7; TRBD2 aligns across 9 bases. The CDR3 runs to 14 residues. V lost 6 bases and J lost 4; bases outside the gene matches: 7. Germline V gene sequence: CDR1 ENHRY, CDR2 SYGVKD. DNA for the CDR3: TGTGCCATCAGATCGGGGCTAGCGGGATACGAGCAGTACTTC. Protein product: CAIRSGLAGYEQYF.

The V gene is TRBV6-5, the J gene TRBJ2-3; D is ambiguous. Trimming left V 0 bases short and J 2 bases short, with 15 bases between. This CDR3 region has 17 residues. The germline gives CDR1 MNHEY, CDR2 SVGAGI. The CDR3, as DNA: TGTGCCAGCAGTTACTCCCCGGTGCAAGCATCCACAGATACGCAGTATTTT. It translates to CASSYSPVQASTDTQYF.

This chain joins TRBV20-1 and TRBJ2-1; D perhaps matches TRBD1 (5 bases). Looked up from germline, CDR1 is DFQATT and CDR2 is SNEGSKA (reference sequence). The CDR3 runs 14 residues. The V and J ends lost 3 bases and 2 bases respectively, with 11 bases between them. CDR3 amino acids: CSASPQGPYNEQFF. The CDR3 nucleotides are TGCAGTGCTAGTCCCCAGGGCCCCTACAATGAGCAGTTCTTC.

The V and J genes are TRBV28 and TRBJ1-1; D perhaps matches TRBD1 (5 bases). Germline assignment: CDR1 MDHEN and CDR2 SYDVKM. The CDR3 is made up of 16 amino acids. V shed 3 bases and J shed 0 bases, with 14 bases lying between them. The CDR3 DNA reads as TGTGCCAGCAGTTTTAGGGGATTGACAATGAACACTGAAGCTTTCTTT. Encoded protein: CASSFRGLTMNTEAFF.

The chain carries TRBV7-6 and TRBJ1-1; D remains ambiguous. Germline-derived CDR1 and CDR2 are SGHVS and FNYEAQ. CDR3 length equals 13 residues. Trimming removed 4 bases at V and 4 bases at J, with 10 bases between. CDR3 DNA sequence: TGTGCCAGCAGCTATAGACGGACCACTGAAGCTTTCTTT. This gives the protein CASSYRRTTEAFF.

This clonotype was found many times. The chain combines TRBV3-1 with TRBJ1-3, with D hard to call. Trimming took 0 bases from V and 1 from J, leaving 4 bases between them. This CDR3 region has 14 residues. Germline CDR1 LGHDT, CDR2 YNNKEL (reference sequence). Here the CDR3 DNA reads TGTGCCAGCAGCCAAGATAAGTCTGGAAACACCATATATTTT. It codes for CASSQDKSGNTIYF.

This clonotype was found a few times. The chain uses TRBV15 and TRBJ2-5; tentatively, D is TRBD1 (6 bases). Between the trimmed V and J ends, which lost 0 bases and 1 base, there was a span of 12 bases. The CDR3 consists of 16 residues. Germline CDR1 and CDR2: LNHNV and YYDKDF (reference sequence). CDR3 nucleotides: TGTGCCACCAGCAGAGAGACAGGCGACATCCAAGAGACCCAGTACTTC. Protein sequence: CATSRETGDIQETQYF.

This clonotype was observed a handful of times. The chain recombines TRBV7-9 with TRBJ1-6; 9 bases agree with TRBD1. The CDR3 extends over 15 amino acids. V dropped 6 bases and J dropped 8; count of bases not matched to a gene: 8. CDR1 and CDR2 (germline): SEHNR, FQNEAQ (reference sequence). Here the CDR3 reads CASRGDRAGDSPLHF. The CDR3 region has the DNA TGTGCCAGCAGGGGGGACAGGGCTGGGGATTCACCCCTCCACTTT.

In this sample, this clonotype turned up many times. The chain employs TRBV24-1 and TRBJ2-2, with 7 positions matching TRBD1. This CDR3 region has 15 residues. The ends lost 4 bases at V and 2 bases at J; junction bases unmatched: 3. Per germline, CDR1 KGHDR and CDR2 SFDVKD. CDR3 loop: CATSEAGGNTGELFF. The CDR3 nucleotides are TGTGCCACCAGTGAAGCAGGGGGTAACACCGGGGAGCTGTTTTTT.

This clonotype was recorded many times. The chain joins TRBV10-3 to TRBJ2-1, with D tentatively TRBD2 (5 bases). Germline CDR1 ENHRY, CDR2 SYGVKD. Trimming cost V 2 bases and J 0 bases, with 5 bases left between them. The CDR3 is 14 residues long. The CDR3 loop is CAISEGSSYNEQFF. Here the CDR3 DNA reads TGTGCCATCAGTGAGGGGAGCTCCTACAATGAGCAGTTCTTC.

This clonotype came up a few times. This chain links TRBV10-3 with TRBJ2-5, with D unclear. The V end was cut by 2 bases, the J end by 4 bases, with 11 bases between. Germline V gene data show CDR1 as ENHRY and CDR2 as SYGVKD. The CDR3 extends over 14 amino acids. For the CDR3, the DNA is TGTGCCATCAGTGAGATCCCAGACTCAGAGACCCAGTACTTC. Amino acids: CAISEIPDSETQYF.